Following are 25 T cell receptor beta chains from one sample sequenced in a study of early T cells in non-severe SARS-CoV-2 infection (dated by TCRdb to 2020 to 2023). Preparation of the library involved 5' RACE. The instrument was a NextSeq 500. Using fastp at Q25 and MiXCR, TCRdb reprocessed the public reads and kept productive beta chains. CDR3 protein duplicates are merged, each entry listing the most common genes and DNA. The sample table contains some 46,000 distinct CDR3 sequences; only one count was recorded for about 10% of them. The top ten constitute approximately 15% of the sample. Sequencing input: whole blood. Receptors were obtained from an adult who was a healthcare worker with PCR-confirmed SARS-CoV-2 infection or an uninfected control (not recorded which).

Only a few counts were recorded for this clonotype. The chain combines TRBV28 with TRBJ1-6, with 7 bases lining up with TRBD1. J gave up 6 bases and V 4 bases, and 9 bases lay outside the gene matches. Germline V lookup: CDR1 MDHEN, CDR2 SYDVKM. The CDR3 contains 16 residues. CDR3 DNA: TGTGCCAGCAGTTCCCGGACAGGCCTAACTAATTCACCCCTCCACTTT. This encodes CASSSRTGLTNSPLHF.

This clonotype was recorded at least ten times. This chain uses TRBV6-5 with TRBJ1-2; unclear D gene. V was cut by 6 bases and J by 0 bases, with 11 bases left in between. Germline V CDR1 and CDR2: MNHEY, SVGAGI. CDR3 length: 14 amino acids. CDR3: CASRKDGSNYGYTF. The CDR3 nucleotides read TGTGCCAGCAGAAAGGACGGATCTAACTATGGCTACACCTTC.

This clonotype was counted ten times or more. The chain has TRBV4-3 and TRBJ2-3, with 9 bases identical to TRBD1. Germline V gives CDR1 LGHNA, CDR2 YSLEER. With V trimmed by 4 bases and J by 3 bases, 5 bases remained unmatched. This CDR3 comprises 15 residues. CDR3 loop: CASSLSGQGTDTQYF. CDR3 sequence (DNA): TGCGCCAGCAGCCTCTCGGGACAGGGAACAGATACGCAGTATTTT.

This clonotype was recorded many times. The chain combines TRBV10-3 with TRBJ1-2, with D tentatively TRBD1 (6 bases). Germline CDR1 and CDR2: ENHRY and SYGVKD. Trimming took 10 bases from V and 4 from J, leaving 19 bases between them. The CDR3 covers 14 residues. CDR3 sequence (DNA): TGTGCCACCCCTCGTAGGGGGGCGATCTATGGCTACACCTTC. It translates to CATPRRGAIYGYTF.

This clonotype was found many times. The rearrangement joins TRBV28 to TRBJ2-5, with D possibly being TRBD1 or TRBD2 (6 bases each). CDR1 is MDHEN and CDR2 is SYDVKM in the germline V gene. There are 15 residues in the CDR3. V dropped 7 bases and J dropped 3 bases, with 18 bases sitting between them. The CDR3 bases are TGTGCCAGCACCGACTTGGGGGGCAGTGAAGAGACCCAGTACTTC. Translating gives CASTDLGGSEETQYF.

This clonotype was detected many times. V is TRBV6-5 and J is TRBJ1-5; TRBD1 might be the D (6 bases). There are 18 residues in the CDR3. Germline CDR1 and CDR2: MNHEY and SVGAGI. V lost 5 bases and J lost 0, with 20 bases in between. The CDR3 nucleotides read TGTGCCAGCAGTCGGGACACCTCCCCGCCGTATAGCAATCAGCCCCAGCATTTT. As protein: CASSRDTSPPYSNQPQHF.

This clonotype has more than one count but fewer than ten. This chain uses TRBV20-1 with TRBJ1-6, with 7 bases aligning to TRBD1. The CDR3 runs 15 residues. The germline V gene has CDR1 DFQATT and CDR2 SNEGSKA (reference sequence). V shed 2 bases and J 9 bases; nucleotides not matched to a gene: 10. DNA of the CDR3: TGCAGTGCTAGACCACCCACAGGGGTGGGTTCACCCCTCCACTTT. Translating gives CSARPPTGVGSPLHF.

This clonotype was seen at least ten times. The genes are TRBV20-1 and TRBJ2-7; a weak D match, TRBD2 (5 bases). The CDR3 extends over 15 amino acids. Germline values: CDR1 DFQATT, CDR2 SNEGSKA (reference sequence). Trimming took off 6 bases at V and 4 bases at J, with 22 bases between the two ends. The CDR3 sequence: CSALSGGPKGYEQYF. CDR3 coding DNA: TGCAGTGCGTTGTCGGGCGGGCCCAAGGGATACGAGCAGTACTTC.

The chain couples TRBV10-2 to TRBJ2-7; D gene ambiguous. The CDR3 runs to 15 residues. The V gene lost 2 bases and the J gene lost 6 bases, with 17 bases spanning the gap. Germline V gives CDR1 WSHSY, CDR2 SAAADI. The CDR3 bases are TGCGCCAGCAGTGAGACCCCTATAGAGGTGGCCGAGCAGTACTTC. Translating gives CASSETPIEVAEQYF.

The sample holds a few counts of this clonotype. The V and J genes are TRBV20-1 and TRBJ2-3; possible D gene TRBD2, 5 bases. Germline V gene data show CDR1 as DFQATT and CDR2 as SNEGSKA (reference sequence). Trimming removed 1 base from V and 4 bases from J, with 12 bases in between. The CDR3 length is 14 residues. CDR3 amino acids: CSARVSTSSDTQYF. CDR3 nucleotides: TGCAGTGCTAGAGTTTCTACTAGTTCAGATACGCAGTATTTT.

This clonotype was seen more than once but under ten times. The chain carries TRBV5-1 and TRBJ2-5; TRBD2 matches at 13 bases. The V gene end was trimmed by 4 bases and the J gene end by 4 bases; junction bases not matched to a gene: 13. The germline V gene encodes CDR1 SGHRS and CDR2 YFSETQ. The CDR3 sequence is 18 residues long. CDR3 sequence (DNA): TGCGCCAGCAGCCAGGGACTAGCGGGAACAGCGGGTCGAGAGACCCAGTACTTC. It is translated as CASSQGLAGTAGRETQYF.

The CDR3 DNA follows: TGTGCCAGCAGTTACGTCACGGGATGGACAGATACGCAGTATTTT. Its translation: CASSYVTGWTDTQYF. The chain joins TRBV6-2 or TRBV6-3 to TRBJ2-3; tentative D call: TRBD2 (5 bases). Per the germline V gene, CDR1 is MNHEY and CDR2 is SVGEGT. CDR3 size: 15 residues. V dropped 2 bases and J dropped 3 bases, with 12 bases sitting between them.

This clonotype was seen ten or more times. The V and J genes are TRBV24-1 and TRBJ1-1; tentatively, D is TRBD1 (5 bases). Looked up from germline, CDR1 is KGHDR and CDR2 is SFDVKD. The CDR3 sequence is 16 residues long. V was trimmed by 2 bases and J by 1 base, leaving 13 bases between them. DNA of the CDR3: TGTGCCACCAGTGATTCGAAGGGGTTCGGGAACACTGAAGCTTTCTTT. It yields the protein CATSDSKGFGNTEAFF.

Worth noting for this clonotype: At one end, the junction sequence differs from germline, possibly due to a read error. The chain couples TRBV12-3 or TRBV12-4 to TRBJ2-2; D gene ambiguous. The CDR3 runs 13 residues. DNA for the CDR3: TGTGCCAGCAGTTTAAGGAACGCCGGGGAGCTGTTTTTT. It codes for CASSLRNAGELFF.

This clonotype was counted ten times or more. This rearrangement joins TRBV20-1 to TRBJ2-3; maybe TRBD1 (6 bases). Trimming pared 5 bases from V and 2 bases from J, leaving 11 bases between. The CDR3 runs to 13 residues. Per the germline V gene, CDR1 is DFQATT and CDR2 is SNEGSKA (reference sequence). The chain's CDR3 is CSADGTPTDTQYF. CDR3 in DNA: TGCAGTGCTGACGGGACACCCACAGATACGCAGTATTTT.

In this sample, this clonotype turned up many times. J is TRBJ2-7 and V is TRBV6-1; D uncertain. Germline-derived CDR1 and CDR2 are MNHNS and SASEGT. V was trimmed by 5 bases and J by 4 bases, leaving 9 bases between them. There are 12 residues in the CDR3. CDR3 sequence: CASSYRIYEQYF. DNA of the CDR3: TGTGCCAGCAGTTACCGGATTTACGAGCAGTACTTC.

The chain couples TRBV6-2 or TRBV6-3 to TRBJ1-2; tentative D call: TRBD1 (5 bases). V was shortened by 7 bases and J by 0 bases, with 9 bases between the two germline ends. The germline V gene has CDR1 MNHEY and CDR2 SVGEGT. The CDR3 sequence is 13 residues long. CDR3: CASIQGPNYGYTF. The DNA for the CDR3 is TGTGCCAGCATCCAGGGACCTAACTATGGCTACACCTTC.

Many counts were recorded for this clonotype. This rearrangement joins TRBV3-1 to TRBJ2-1; no reliable D call. Trimming shortened V by 1 base and J by 5 bases, and 9 bases separated the two germline ends. The CDR3 covers 14 residues. In germline, CDR1 is LGHDT, CDR2 YNNKEL (reference sequence). CDR3 DNA sequence: TGTGCCAGCAGCCAAGTACCTCGAAACAATGAGCAGTTCTTC. Amino acid sequence: CASSQVPRNNEQFF.

With respect to this clonotype: Relative to the germline gene, one junction end is altered; a read error may explain this. V is TRBV29-1 and J is TRBJ2-7; D may match TRBD1 or TRBD2 (5 bases each). This CDR3 region has 13 residues. Germline CDR1 is SQVTM and CDR2 is ANQGSEA. The CDR3: CSFESRDLYEQYF. CDR3 sequence (DNA): TGCAGCTTTGAGAGCCGGGACCTCTACGAGCAGTACTTC.

The V call is TRBV28, the J call TRBJ2-1, with D perhaps given as TRBD1 or TRBD2 (6 bases each). CDR1 is MDHEN, CDR2 SYDVKM, per germline. Trimming shortened V by 10 bases and J by 6 bases, and 10 bases separated the two germline ends. This CDR3 is built from 11 residues. The CDR3 here is CATEGGNEQFF. The CDR3 nucleotides are TGTGCCACCGAGGGGGGCAATGAGCAGTTCTTC.

This clonotype was counted many times. The chain joins TRBV6-2 or TRBV6-3 to TRBJ1-5; D ambiguous. Germline lookup yields CDR1 MNHEY and CDR2 SVGEGT. The CDR3 spans 14 residues. V gave up 6 bases and J gave up 0 bases, with 9 bases separating them. CDR3 loop: CASRGGNSNQPQHF. The CDR3 nucleotides read TGTGCCAGCAGAGGCGGCAATAGCAATCAGCCCCAGCATTTT.

The CDR3 nucleotides read TGTGCCAGCAGTGCAACTAATGAAAAACTGTTTTTT. Its translation: CASSATNEKLFF. The V call is TRBV7-9, the J call TRBJ1-4; no reliable D call. The CDR3 is made up of 12 amino acids. Germline CDR1 SEHNR, CDR2 FQNEAQ (reference sequence). Trimming shortened V by 6 bases and J by 0 bases, and 2 bases separated the two germline ends.

The sample holds a few counts of this clonotype. The chain links TRBV20-1 to TRBJ2-1, with TRBD2 as a possible D gene (6 bases). From germline, CDR1 is DFQATT and CDR2 SNEGSKA (reference sequence). This CDR3 is 16 amino acids long. V lost 1 base and J 7 bases, leaving 20 bases between the germline ends. CDR3 in amino acids: CSARGPRSSGRNEQFF. The CDR3 DNA sequence: TGCAGTGCTAGAGGACCTCGGAGTAGCGGTAGGAATGAGCAGTTCTTC.

This clonotype came up many times. J is TRBJ2-1 and V is TRBV6-6, with D perhaps TRBD2 (6 bases). CDR1 and CDR2 (germline): MNHNY, SVGAGI (reference sequence). The CDR3 is made up of 18 amino acids. The ends were cut back, 0 bases at V and 0 bases at J, with 15 bases in the middle. The CDR3 coding sequence is TGTGCCAGCAGTTACTCGACCTCCGCGGGAAGCTCCTACAATGAGCAGTTCTTC. It encodes CASSYSTSAGSSYNEQFF.

This chain joins TRBV29-1 and TRBJ2-1; D is undetermined. The ends were cut back, 3 bases at V and 3 bases at J, with 9 bases in the middle. The CDR3 extends over 13 amino acids. CDR1 and CDR2 (germline): SQVTM, ANQGSEA. CDR3 residues: CSVDNGNYNEQFF. The CDR3 DNA reads as TGCAGCGTTGATAACGGTAACTACAATGAGCAGTTCTTC.